Listed below are T cell receptor beta chains from one sample, sequenced in a study of blood T cell repertoires in COVID-19. TCRdb's copy holds only in-frame clones and misses some; the assay was immunoSEQ multiplex PCR. The sample carries about 38,000 clones, 74% recorded once. The sample was peripheral blood. The receptors were sampled from a man in his 70s with COVID-19, enrolled during active disease. The CDR3 runs from the conserved cysteine through the conserved F or W. Each record gives: clone size, D gene, J gene, CDR3 length, V gene, CDR3 DNA, CDR3 protein. The D gene is left open where the match is weak. Rows give clone size only sometimes, using once, few, many, or a class for an expanded clone.

abundance: NA; d_gene: NA; j_gene: TRBJ2-7; len: 14; v_gene: TRBV7-2; CDR3nt: TGTGCCAGCAGCTTCAGGCGGGGTACCTACGAGCAGTACTTC; CDR3aa: CASSFRRGTYEQYF
abundance: many; d_gene: TRBD2; j_gene: TRBJ2-7; len: 15; v_gene: TRBV27; CDR3nt: TGTGCCAGCAGAGTCTCAGCGGGAGGGCCAAGGGAGCAGTACTTC; CDR3aa: CASRVSAGGPREQYF
abundance: many; d_gene: TRBD1; j_gene: TRBJ2-5; len: 15; v_gene: TRBV10-1; CDR3nt: TGCGCCAGCAGTGCCGGGACAGGGGGCGAGGAGACCCAGTACTTC; CDR3aa: CASSAGTGGEETQYF
abundance: NA; d_gene: NA; j_gene: TRBJ1-1; len: 13; v_gene: TRBV12-3/TRBV12-4; CDR3nt: TGTGCCAGCAGCCGGAACAGGGCGACTGAAGCTTTCTTT; CDR3aa: CASSRNRATEAFF
abundance: NA; d_gene: NA; j_gene: TRBJ1-1; len: 13; v_gene: TRBV7-2; CDR3nt: TGTGCCAGCAGCCTCCGACAGAACACTGAAGCTTTCTTT; CDR3aa: CASSLRQNTEAFF
abundance: NA; d_gene: TRBD2; j_gene: TRBJ2-1; len: 13; v_gene: TRBV2; CDR3nt: TGTGCCAGCAGTGCGGCGGGAGGGAGTGAGCAGTTCTTC; CDR3aa: CASSAAGGSEQFF
abundance: few; d_gene: NA; j_gene: TRBJ1-5; len: 15; v_gene: TRBV21-1; CDR3nt: TGTGCCAGCAGCAAAAGGGGGGGTTGCCGACAGCCCCAGCATTTT; CDR3aa: CASSKRGGCRQPQHF
abundance: few; d_gene: TRBD1; j_gene: TRBJ2-3; len: 15; v_gene: TRBV2; CDR3nt: TGTGCCAGCAGTCTAACGGACAGGGCCCCAGATACGCAGTATTTT; CDR3aa: CASSLTDRAPDTQYF
abundance: NA; d_gene: NA; j_gene: TRBJ2-1; len: 14; v_gene: TRBV4-3; CDR3nt: TGCGCCAGCAGCCCGGGACTTACGTACAATGAGCAGTTCTTC; CDR3aa: CASSPGLTYNEQFF
abundance: few; d_gene: TRBD1; j_gene: TRBJ1-1; len: 17; v_gene: TRBV3-1/TRBV3-2; CDR3nt: TGTGCCAGCAGCCCACTCCGGGGGACAGGGAGGGACACTGAAGCTTTCTTT; CDR3aa: CASSPLRGTGRDTEAFF
abundance: NA; d_gene: TRBD1; j_gene: TRBJ2-7; len: 15; v_gene: TRBV19; CDR3nt: TGTGCCAGTAGTCTCCGGGACAGGTCAAGCTACGAGCAGTACTTC; CDR3aa: CASSLRDRSSYEQYF
abundance: NA; d_gene: NA; j_gene: TRBJ1-4; len: 15; v_gene: TRBV6-5; CDR3nt: TGTGCCAGCAGACGGACAGTGTTCCATAATGAAAAACTGTTTTTT; CDR3aa: CASRRTVFHNEKLFF
abundance: NA; d_gene: TRBD1; j_gene: TRBJ2-1; len: 16; v_gene: TRBV10-3; CDR3nt: TGTGCCATCAGGACCGGGACAGGGGGCGCGAGGAATGAGCAGTTCTTC; CDR3aa: CAIRTGTGGARNEQFF
abundance: NA; d_gene: TRBD2; j_gene: TRBJ2-5; len: 16; v_gene: TRBV5-1; CDR3nt: TGCGCCAGCAGCCCTAGGGCGGGGGGGCCGCAAGAGACCCAGTACTTC; CDR3aa: CASSPRAGGPQETQYF
abundance: NA; d_gene: TRBD1; j_gene: TRBJ2-7; len: 14; v_gene: TRBV9; CDR3nt: TGTGCCAGCAGCGAGGGACAGAGCTCCTACGAGCAGTACTTC; CDR3aa: CASSEGQSSYEQYF
abundance: few; d_gene: NA; j_gene: TRBJ1-2; len: 15; v_gene: TRBV24-1; CDR3nt: TGTGCCACCAGTGATTCCCTGCGGGGAAACTATGGCTACACCTTC; CDR3aa: CATSDSLRGNYGYTF
abundance: NA; d_gene: NA; j_gene: TRBJ2-1; len: 12; v_gene: TRBV6-2/TRBV6-3; CDR3nt: TGTGCCAGCAGTTACGTCGGCGGGGTGCCGTTCTTC; CDR3aa: CASSYVGGVPFF
abundance: NA; d_gene: TRBD2; j_gene: TRBJ2-3; len: 14; v_gene: TRBV5-6; CDR3nt: TGTGCCAGCAGCGGGGTAGCGGGAGTAGATACGCAGTATTTT; CDR3aa: CASSGVAGVDTQYF
abundance: few; d_gene: NA; j_gene: TRBJ1-2; len: 13; v_gene: TRBV5-1; CDR3nt: TGCGCCAGCAGCTTGAGTCGGGAGTATGGCTACACCTTC; CDR3aa: CASSLSREYGYTF
abundance: few; d_gene: NA; j_gene: TRBJ2-1; len: 13; v_gene: TRBV7-9; CDR3nt: TGTGCCAGCAGCTTCAGTTCCTACAATGAGCAGTTCTTC; CDR3aa: CASSFSSYNEQFF
abundance: NA; d_gene: TRBD2; j_gene: TRBJ2-7; len: 15; v_gene: TRBV5-5; CDR3nt: TGTGCCAGCAGCCTAACTTGGACTAGCGGCAACGAGCAGTACTTC; CDR3aa: CASSLTWTSGNEQYF
abundance: NA; d_gene: TRBD1; j_gene: TRBJ2-1; len: 13; v_gene: TRBV29-1; CDR3nt: TGCAGCACCCGGACAGGGAAAGGCAATGAGCAGTTCTTC; CDR3aa: CSTRTGKGNEQFF
abundance: NA; d_gene: TRBD2; j_gene: TRBJ2-2; len: 16; v_gene: TRBV11-3; CDR3nt: TGTGCCAGCAGCTTAGGAGGGACTAGCAACACCGGGGAGCTGTTTTTT; CDR3aa: CASSLGGTSNTGELFF
abundance: few; d_gene: NA; j_gene: TRBJ1-5; len: 13; v_gene: TRBV30; CDR3nt: TGTGCCTGGAGTAAAGGGGGTCGGGAGCCCCAGCATTTT; CDR3aa: CAWSKGGREPQHF
abundance: once; d_gene: TRBD1; j_gene: TRBJ2-7; len: 14; v_gene: TRBV28; CDR3nt: TGTGCCAGCAGCCCCGGGACAGGGGACCACGAGCAGTACTTC; CDR3aa: CASSPGTGDHEQYF
abundance: once; d_gene: NA; j_gene: TRBJ1-5; len: 12; v_gene: TRBV2; CDR3nt: TGTGCCAGCAGCAGGAACAATCAGCCCCAGCATTTT; CDR3aa: CASSRNNQPQHF
abundance: NA; d_gene: NA; j_gene: TRBJ1-5; len: 16; v_gene: TRBV5-5; CDR3nt: TGTGCCAGCAGCTTGTACGTAAGCAGGGGCAATCAGCCCCAGCATTTT; CDR3aa: CASSLYVSRGNQPQHF
abundance: NA; d_gene: NA; j_gene: TRBJ2-7; len: 15; v_gene: TRBV27; CDR3nt: TGTGCCAGCAGTCCTGTAGATAACCATTTCTACGAGCAGTACTTC; CDR3aa: CASSPVDNHFYEQYF
abundance: NA; d_gene: TRBD1; j_gene: TRBJ2-3; len: 19; v_gene: TRBV5-1; CDR3nt: TGCGCCAGCCACCTCTTGTACTTTACAGGGGGCCCCTCCACAGATACGCAGTATTTT; CDR3aa: CASHLLYFTGGPSTDTQYF
abundance: NA; d_gene: NA; j_gene: TRBJ2-2; len: 14; v_gene: TRBV14; CDR3nt: TGTGCCAGCAGCCCCGTAAGGGGGTCCGGGGAGCTGTTTTTT; CDR3aa: CASSPVRGSGELFF
abundance: NA; d_gene: TRBD2; j_gene: TRBJ2-7; len: 15; v_gene: TRBV15; CDR3nt: TGTGCCACCAGCCCTCAGGGACTAGCGGGAGTCGAGCAGTACTTC; CDR3aa: CATSPQGLAGVEQYF
abundance: NA; d_gene: TRBD2; j_gene: TRBJ2-5; len: 14; v_gene: TRBV18; CDR3nt: TGTGCCAGCTCACCTCTAGCGGGGGTAGAGACCCAGTACTTC; CDR3aa: CASSPLAGVETQYF
abundance: NA; d_gene: TRBD1; j_gene: TRBJ1-5; len: 21; v_gene: TRBV3-1/TRBV3-2; CDR3nt: TGTGCCAGCAGCCAATTTCCCGGTTGTACAGGGGAAGAACTAGGCAATCAGCCCCAGCATTTT; CDR3aa: CASSQFPGCTGEELGNQPQHF